This TCR beta chain was retrieved from a study of control samples from healthy donors and cancer patients. Libraries were prepared by immunoSEQ multiplex PCR; TCRdb keeps only in-frame clonotypes and omits some of them. The sample consists of 150,000 to 200,000 clones, approximately 92% of them appearing once. There are 14 residues in the CDR3. Germline V gene sequence: CDR1 MNHEY, CDR2 SVGAGI. With V trimmed by 0 bases and J by 7 bases, 2 bases remained unmatched. Sequencing input: blood. This clonotype originated in a man between 18 and 35 years old in good health. The chain uses TRBV6-5 and TRBJ1-5, with TRBD1 identical over 8 bases. Here the CDR3 DNA reads TGTGCCAGCAGTTACTCCAGGGGGCAACAGCCCCAGCATTTT. Protein: CASSYSRGQQPQHF.